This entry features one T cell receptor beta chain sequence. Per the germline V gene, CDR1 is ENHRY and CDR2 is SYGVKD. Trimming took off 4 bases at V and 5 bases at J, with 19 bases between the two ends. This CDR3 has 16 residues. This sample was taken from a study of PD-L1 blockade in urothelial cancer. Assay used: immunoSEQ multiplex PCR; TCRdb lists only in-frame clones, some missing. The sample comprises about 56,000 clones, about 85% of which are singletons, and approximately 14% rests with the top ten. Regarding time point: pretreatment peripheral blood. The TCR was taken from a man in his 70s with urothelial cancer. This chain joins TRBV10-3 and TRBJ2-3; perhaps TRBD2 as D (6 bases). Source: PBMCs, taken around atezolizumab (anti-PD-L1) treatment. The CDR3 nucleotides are TGTGCCATCAGTGGCGGGACTGGGGGATCTCGAGATACGCAGTATTTT. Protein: CAISGGTGGSRDTQYF.